Following are 2 T cell receptor beta chains from one sample sequenced in a study of T-cell memory formation after mild COVID-19. TCRdb fed the 5' RACE reads into MiXCR, producing one record per CDR3 protein. Of approximately 390,000 distinct CDR3 sequences in the sample, 16% were seen once. The sample comprised PBMCs or a T cell subset sorted from them (not recorded which). These receptors were taken from a man younger than 30 who had mild COVID-19 (a few samples of this study predate the infection). Cell type and time point are not known.

The chain joins TRBV20-1 to TRBJ2-7; D perhaps matches TRBD1 (5 bases). V lost 0 bases, J lost 2 bases, and 17 bases lay in between. Per the germline V gene, CDR1 is DFQATT and CDR2 is SNEGSKA (reference sequence). The CDR3 sequence is 16 residues long. CDR3 sequence (DNA): TGCAGTGCTAGAGATTTGGACCGACAGAATCCCTACGAGCAGTACTTC. This codes for CSARDLDRQNPYEQYF.

This clonotype appeared a few times. V is TRBV3-1 and J is TRBJ2-1; 16 nucleotides line up with TRBD2. V shed 4 bases, J shed 8 bases, and the junction held 8 bases outside the gene matches. The CDR3 covers 17 residues. Germline values: CDR1 LGHDT, CDR2 YNNKEL (reference sequence). The chain's CDR3 is CASSLEGLAGGRDEQFF. CDR3 sequence (DNA): TGTGCCAGCAGCCTCGAGGGACTAGCGGGGGGGAGGGATGAGCAGTTCTTC.